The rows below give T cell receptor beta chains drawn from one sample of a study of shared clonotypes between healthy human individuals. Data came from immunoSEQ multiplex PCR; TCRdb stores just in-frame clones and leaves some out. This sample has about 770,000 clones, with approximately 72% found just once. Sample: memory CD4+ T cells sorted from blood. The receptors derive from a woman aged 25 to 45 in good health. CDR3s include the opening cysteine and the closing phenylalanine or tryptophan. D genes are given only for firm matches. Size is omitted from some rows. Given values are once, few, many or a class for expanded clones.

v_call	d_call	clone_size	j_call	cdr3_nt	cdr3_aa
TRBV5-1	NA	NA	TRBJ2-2	TGCGCCAGCAGCTTGGCCGGCAGGGGAGATTTAGGGGAGCTGTTTTTT	CASSLAGRGDLGELFF
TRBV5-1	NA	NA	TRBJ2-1	TGCGCCAGCAGCTTGGCCCTGGGAGTAGATGAGCAGTTCTTC	CASSLALGVDEQFF
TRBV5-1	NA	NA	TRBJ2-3	TGCGCCAGCAGCTTGGACAGGCTTAGCACAGATACGCAGTATTTT	CASSLDRLSTDTQYF
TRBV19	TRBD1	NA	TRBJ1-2	TGTGCCAGTAGCCGCACGCAGGGGGCCTATGGCTACACCTTC	CASSRTQGAYGYTF
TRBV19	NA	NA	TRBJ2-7	TGTGCCAGTAGTCAGCGGACCCCCTACGAGCAGTACTTC	CASSQRTPYEQYF
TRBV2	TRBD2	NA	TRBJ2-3	TGTGCCAGCAATTGGGCTAGCGGGAGGTCAGATACGCAGTATTTT	CASNWASGRSDTQYF
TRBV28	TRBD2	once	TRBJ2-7	TGTGCCAGCAGGTCGGGACTAGCGGGTTCCTACGAGCAGTACTTC	CASRSGLAGSYEQYF
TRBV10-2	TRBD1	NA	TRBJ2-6	TGCGCCAGCAGCAACAAACTAGGACAGGGGGCTGATACTGGGGCCAACGTCCTGACTTTC	CASSNKLGQGADTGANVLTF
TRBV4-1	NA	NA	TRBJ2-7	TGCGCCAGCAGCCAAGCAGGCGCCCACGGACGGAACTCCTACGAGCAGTACTTC	CASSQAGAHGRNSYEQYF
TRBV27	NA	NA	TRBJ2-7	TGTGCCAGCCGTCGCGACCTCGCGACATACGAGCAGTACTTC	CASRRDLATYEQYF
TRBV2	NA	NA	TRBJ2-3	TGTGCCAGCAGTGAAATGAGGGGAAGTGTCAGAGATACGCAGTATTTT	CASSEMRGSVRDTQYF
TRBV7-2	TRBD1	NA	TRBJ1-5	TGTGCCAGCAGTAGGGACAGTCTCAGCAATCAGCCCCAGCATTTT	CASSRDSLSNQPQHF
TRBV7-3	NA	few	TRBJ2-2	TGTGCCAGCAGCTTAGAACTCGGGGAGCTGTTTTTT	CASSLELGELFF
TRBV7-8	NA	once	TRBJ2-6	TGTGCCAGCAGGACTAGGTCAAACTCTGGGGCCAACGTCCTGACTTTC	CASRTRSNSGANVLTF
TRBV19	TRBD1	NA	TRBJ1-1	TGTGCCAGCCGTAGACAGGGCAACACTGAAGCTTTCTTT	CASRRQGNTEAFF
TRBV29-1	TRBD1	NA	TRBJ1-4	TGCAGCGCTTTAGGGGGCGGTCATGAAAAACTGTTTTTT	CSALGGGHEKLFF
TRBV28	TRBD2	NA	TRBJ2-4	TGTGCCAGCAGTTACCTTAGCGGGAGGGCCAAAAACATTCAGTACTTC	CASSYLSGRAKNIQYF
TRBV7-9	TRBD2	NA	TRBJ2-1	TGTGCCAGCAGCTTAGCCGCTAGCGGGACTTCGTTCTTC	CASSLAASGTSFF
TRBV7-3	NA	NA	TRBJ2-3	TGTGCCAGCAGCTCCGAGGTAGATACGCAGTATTTT	CASSSEVDTQYF
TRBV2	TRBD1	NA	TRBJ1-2	TGTGCCAGCAGTAGGGGCCAGGGGGATGGCTACACCTTC	CASSRGQGDGYTF
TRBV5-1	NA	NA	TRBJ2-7	TGCGCCAGCAGCCCAGGGCCGCAGTTCTACGAGCAGTACTTC	CASSPGPQFYEQYF
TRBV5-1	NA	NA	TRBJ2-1	TGCGCCAGCAGCGCCTCTAGCGCTAACTACAATGAGCAGTTCTTC	CASSASSANYNEQFF
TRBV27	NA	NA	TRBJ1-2	TGTGCCAGCAGTCCCTCCCGGCAGGGAATCAGCTACACCTTC	CASSPSRQGISYTF
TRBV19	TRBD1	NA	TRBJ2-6	TGTGCCAGTAGCCCGGGACAGGGAACTGGGGCCAACGTCCTGACTTTC	CASSPGQGTGANVLTF
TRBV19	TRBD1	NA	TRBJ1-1	TGTGCCAGTAGTATACGGACAGGGATAAACACTGAAGCTTTCTTT	CASSIRTGINTEAFF
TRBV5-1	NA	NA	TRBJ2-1	TGCGCCAGCAGCTTGCTTTCAGGGAAACACAATGAGCAGTTCTTC	CASSLLSGKHNEQFF
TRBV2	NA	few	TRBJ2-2	TGTGCCAGCAGTGTTCGGATATTAACCGGGGAGCTGTTTTTT	CASSVRILTGELFF
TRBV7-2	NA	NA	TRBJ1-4	TGTGCCAGCAGCTTATCGGGGGGCGTCTCAAAACTGTTTTTT	CASSLSGGVSKLFF
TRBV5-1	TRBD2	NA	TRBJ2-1	TGCGCCAGCAGCTCCTTAGCGGGATCTGCTGCCAATGAGCAGTTCTTC	CASSSLAGSAANEQFF
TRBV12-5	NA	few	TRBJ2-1	TGTGCTAGTGGTTTGGCGGGAGAGACCTACAATGAGCAGTTCTTC	CASGLAGETYNEQFF
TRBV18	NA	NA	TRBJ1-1	TGTGCCAGCTCACCATATAGAGGGTACACTGAAGCTTTCTTT	CASSPYRGYTEAFF
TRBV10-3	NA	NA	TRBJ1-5	TGTGCCATCGGAACAGGGACCAATCAGCCCCAGCATTTT	CAIGTGTNQPQHF
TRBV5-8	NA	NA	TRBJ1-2	TGTGCCAGCAGCTTGCTCATCGGGGGGTTAGTCCATGGCTACACCTTC	CASSLLIGGLVHGYTF
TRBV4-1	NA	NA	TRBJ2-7	TGCGCCAGCAGCCTAGCCCTTCTAAGCTCCTACGAGCAGTACTTC	CASSLALLSSYEQYF
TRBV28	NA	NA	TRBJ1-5	TGTGCCAGCAGTTTTTTACAACAAAGCAATCAGCCCCAGCATTTT	CASSFLQQSNQPQHF
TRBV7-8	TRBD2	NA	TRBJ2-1	TGTGCCAGCAGCTTACCCCTAGCGGGAGGGCCGACCTATAACAATGAGCAGTTCTTC	CASSLPLAGGPTYNNEQFF
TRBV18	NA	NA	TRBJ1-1	TGTGCCAGCTCACCGGGGGCTGAAGCTTTCTTT	CASSPGAEAFF
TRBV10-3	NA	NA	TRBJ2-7	TGTGCCATCAGTGAGGCCGGCTCCTACGAGCAGTACTTC	CAISEAGSYEQYF
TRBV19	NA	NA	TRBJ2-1	TGTGCCAGTAGTATAACAGTCAATGAGCAGTTCTTC	CASSITVNEQFF
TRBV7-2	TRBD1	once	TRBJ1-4	TGTGCCAGCAGGCAGGGGGTAGTTGGAGAAAAACTGTTTTTT	CASRQGVVGEKLFF